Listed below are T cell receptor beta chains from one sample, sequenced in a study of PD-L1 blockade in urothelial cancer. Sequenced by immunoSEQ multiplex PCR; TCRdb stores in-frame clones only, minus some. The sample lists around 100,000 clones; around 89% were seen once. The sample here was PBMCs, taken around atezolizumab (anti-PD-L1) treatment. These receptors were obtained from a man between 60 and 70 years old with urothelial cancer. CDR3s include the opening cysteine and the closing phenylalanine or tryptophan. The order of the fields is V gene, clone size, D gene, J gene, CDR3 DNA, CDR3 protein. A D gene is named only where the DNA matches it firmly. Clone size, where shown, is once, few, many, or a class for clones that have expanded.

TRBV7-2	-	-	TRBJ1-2	TGTGCCAGCAGCTCCCAGGACAGAACTTTCTATGGCTACACCTTC	CASSSQDRTFYGYTF
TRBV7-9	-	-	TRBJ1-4	TGTGCCAGCAGCTTAGGAAGCTCCCCCCGAGGAAAACTGTTTTTT	CASSLGSSPRGKLFF
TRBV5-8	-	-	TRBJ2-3	TGTGCCAGCAGCCCGTACGGAGATACGCAGTATTTT	CASSPYGDTQYF
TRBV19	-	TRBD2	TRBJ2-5	TGTGCCAGTAGTCCGCGGGGGGGCCGAGAGACCCAGTACTTC	CASSPRGGRETQYF
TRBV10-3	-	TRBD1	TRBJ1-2	TGTGCCATCAGTGAGGGTACAGGGGGTAACTATGGCTACACCTTC	CAISEGTGGNYGYTF
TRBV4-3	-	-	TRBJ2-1	TGCGCCAGCAGCCTAGGACTACCTGGTAATGAGCAGTTCTTC	CASSLGLPGNEQFF
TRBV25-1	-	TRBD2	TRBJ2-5	TGTGCCAGCAGCCGCCCCGGAGTAGCGGGAGGGCAAGAGACCCAGTACTTC	CASSRPGVAGGQETQYF
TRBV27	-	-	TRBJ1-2	TGTGCCAGCAGTTTATCGGGGGCTCAGGGCTACACCTTC	CASSLSGAQGYTF
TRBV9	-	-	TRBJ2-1	TGTGCCAGCAGCGGAGACAGCAATCCTTCCTACAATGAGCAGTTCTTC	CASSGDSNPSYNEQFF
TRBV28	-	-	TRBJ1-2	TGTGCCAGCAGTCGGACACGAACTTATGGCTACACCTTC	CASSRTRTYGYTF
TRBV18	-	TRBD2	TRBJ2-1	TGTGCCAGCTCACCTCCGGGACTAGGGCAGAACTACAATGAGCAGTTCTTC	CASSPPGLGQNYNEQFF
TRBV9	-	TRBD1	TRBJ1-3	TGTGCCAGCAGCGAACAGGGGGCGATTGCTGGAAACACCATATATTTT	CASSEQGAIAGNTIYF
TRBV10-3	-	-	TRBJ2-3	TGTGCCATCAGTACTACGTCTTTTGGCACAGATACGCAGTATTTT	CAISTTSFGTDTQYF
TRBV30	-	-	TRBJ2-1	TGTGCCTGGGACCGGTCCGGGGTGCAGTTCTTC	CAWDRSGVQFF
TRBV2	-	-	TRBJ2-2	TGTGCCAGCAGGACAGCGAACACCGGGGAGCTGTTTTTT	CASRTANTGELFF
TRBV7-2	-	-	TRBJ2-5	TGTGCCAGCAGCTTCCAGACAGTGAAAGAGACCCAGTACTTC	CASSFQTVKETQYF
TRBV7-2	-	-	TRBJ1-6	TGTGCCAGCAGCTTAGGCCCAAGACAGGTCTATTCACCCCTCCACTTT	CASSLGPRQVYSPLHF
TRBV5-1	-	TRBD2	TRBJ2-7	TGCGCCAGCAGCTTGGGTGGGGGTAGCGGGATTTCCTACGAGCAGTACTTC	CASSLGGGSGISYEQYF
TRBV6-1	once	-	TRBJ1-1	TGTGCCAGCAGTGAAATGGGTTGGGCGCAGGACACTGAAGCTTTCTTT	CASSEMGWAQDTEAFF
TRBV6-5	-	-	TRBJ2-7	TGTGCCAGCAGTTACGCTAGTCCCACCTACGAGCAGTACTTC	CASSYASPTYEQYF
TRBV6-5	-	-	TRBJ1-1	TGTGCCAGCAATAGGGAGAGGGCTTTCTTT	CASNRERAFF
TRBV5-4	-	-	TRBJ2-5	TGTGCCAGCAGCTTAGGAGGGGGGGAAAGGGAGACCCAGTACTTC	CASSLGGGERETQYF
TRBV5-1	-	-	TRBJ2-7	TGCGCCAGCAGCTTCCAGGGGCTCGAGCAGTACTTC	CASSFQGLEQYF
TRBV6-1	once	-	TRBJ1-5	TGTGCCAGCAGTGAAGCAGGGGGTCCCGCGGGAGGCAATCAGCCCCAGCATTTT	CASSEAGGPAGGNQPQHF
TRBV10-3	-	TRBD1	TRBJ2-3	TGTGCCATCAGTGGGGACAGGGGACTGGCAGATACGCAGTATTTT	CAISGDRGLADTQYF
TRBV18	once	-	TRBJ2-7	TGTGCCAGCTCACCAGCGAGTCTTTGGTCGGGCGAGCAGTACTTC	CASSPASLWSGEQYF
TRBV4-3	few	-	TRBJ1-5	TGCGCCAGCAGCCAAGATTTGAGTCAGCCCCAGCATTTT	CASSQDLSQPQHF
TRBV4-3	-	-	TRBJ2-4	TGCGCCAGCAGCCAAGATCTCCCTCCAGTCGACATTCAGTACTTC	CASSQDLPPVDIQYF
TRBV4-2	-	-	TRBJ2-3	TGTGCCAGCAGCCAAGATATGGCTAGCGGCACAGATACGCAGTATTTT	CASSQDMASGTDTQYF
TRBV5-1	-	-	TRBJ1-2	TGCGCCAGCAGCTTGGGGGTTGGAGGGCAGGACTATGGCTACACCTTC	CASSLGVGGQDYGYTF
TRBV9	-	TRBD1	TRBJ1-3	TGTGCCAGCAGCCGGGACAGGGGCTACTCTGAGACCGGAAACACCATATATTTT	CASSRDRGYSETGNTIYF
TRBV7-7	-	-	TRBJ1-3	TGTGCTAGCAGCTTGACAACCGGAAACACCATATATTTT	CASSLTTGNTIYF
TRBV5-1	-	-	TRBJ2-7	TGCGCCAGCAGCTTGTCCCCGGCAGGGGATCACGAGCAGTACTTC	CASSLSPAGDHEQYF